Each of the 8 T cell receptor beta chains below was sequenced from the same sample in a study of early T cells in non-severe SARS-CoV-2 infection. In TCRdb, the 5' RACE reads were re-called with MiXCR into one record per CDR3 protein. The sample includes fewer than 100,000 distinct CDR3 sequences, about 13% of them seen just once. The sequenced sample was whole blood. Receptors originate from an adult who was a healthcare worker with PCR-confirmed SARS-CoV-2 infection or an uninfected control (not recorded which).

Many counts were recorded for this clonotype. This chain links TRBV11-2 with TRBJ2-7; the D is unclear. Germline loops: CDR1 SGHAT, CDR2 FQNNGV. Trimming cost V 4 bases and J 0 bases, with 1 base left between them. This CDR3 contains 11 residues. The CDR3 loop reads CASSSSYEQYF. As DNA, the CDR3 is TGTGCCAGCAGCTCCTCCTACGAGCAGTACTTC. The variable domain in full, with the rest retrieved from reference TRBV11-2 and TRBJ2-7, is EAGVAQSPRYKIIEKRQSVAFWCNPISGHATLYWYQQILGQGPKLLIQFQNNGVVDDSQLPKDRFSAERLKGVDSTLKIQPAKLEDSAVYLCASSSSYEQYFGPGTRLTVT.

This clonotype was counted only a few times. This rearrangement joins TRBV9 to TRBJ2-3; D might be TRBD2 (6 bases). From germline, CDR1 is SGDLS and CDR2 YYNGEE. This CDR3 contains 14 residues. Trimming removed 1 base from V and 3 bases from J, with 9 bases in between. CDR3 DNA: TGTGCCAGCAGCGTATGGGGGACTACAGATACGCAGTATTTT. Residues: CASSVWGTTDTQYF. Filled out from reference TRBV9 and TRBJ2-3, the complete variable domain reads DSGVTQTPKHLITATGQRVTLRCSPRSGDLSVYWYQQSLDQGLQFLIQYYNGEERAKGNILERFSAQQFPDLHSELNLSSLELGDSALYFCASSVWGTTDTQYFGPGTRLTVL.

There are a few counts of this clonotype. The chain links TRBV18 to TRBJ2-5, with 8 bases matching TRBD2. In germline, CDR1 is KGHSH, CDR2 LQKENI. V lost 0 bases and J lost 7; bases outside the gene matches: 10. This CDR3 comprises 16 residues. Here the CDR3 reads CASSPPSPGLGGTQYF. DNA for the CDR3: TGTGCCAGCTCACCACCCTCACCGGGACTAGGAGGGACCCAGTACTTC.

This clonotype has ten or more counts. This rearrangement joins TRBV7-2 to TRBJ2-1; the match to TRBD2 covers 14 bases. Per the germline V gene, CDR1 is SGHTA and CDR2 is FQGNSA. The CDR3 consists of 17 residues. V was pared by 4 bases and J by 9 bases, with 11 bases of the junction left unmatched. The CDR3 bases are TGTGCCAGCAGCTCCCCGACTAGCGGGGGGGCCCGCGTTGAGCAGTTCTTC. It specifies CASSSPTSGGARVEQFF.

A few counts support this clonotype. J is TRBJ2-3 and V is TRBV5-1, with TRBD2 as a possible D gene (6 bases). V was trimmed by 0 bases and J by 4 bases, leaving 21 bases between them. The CDR3 length is 18 residues. CDR1 is SGHRS and CDR2 is YFSETQ in the germline V gene. The CDR3 here is CASSLVAGQRAGSDTQYF. In nucleotides, the CDR3 is TGCGCCAGCAGCTTGGTGGCAGGGCAGCGGGCCGGTTCAGATACGCAGTATTTT. The full variable domain, rest sourced from reference TRBV5-1 and TRBJ2-3, is KAGVTQTPRYLIKTRGQQVTLSCSPISGHRSVSWYQQTPGQGLQFLFEYFSETQRNKGNFPGRFSGRQFSNSRSEMNVSTLELGDSALYLCASSLVAGQRAGSDTQYFGPGTRLTVL.

The chain links TRBV7-2 to TRBJ2-1; D possibly corresponds to TRBD1 (5 bases). V lost 1 base and J lost 2, with 15 bases in between. There are 17 residues in the CDR3. In germline, CDR1 is SGHTA, CDR2 FQGNSA. CDR3 DNA sequence: TGTGCCAGCAGCTTAGGGGGATGGGGCCGAACCTACAATGAGCAGTTCTTC. As protein: CASSLGGWGRTYNEQFF.

This clonotype was counted many times. The J gene is TRBJ1-6, the V gene TRBV7-9; D might be TRBD1 (6 bases). The germline V and J ends were trimmed by 7 bases and 12 bases, with 19 bases remaining between them. There are 14 residues in the CDR3. CDR1 is SEHNR and CDR2 is FQNEAQ in the germline V gene (reference sequence). The chain's CDR3 is CASTQGSGIVPLHF. The CDR3 nucleotides read TGTGCCAGCACCCAGGGGAGTGGAATTGTACCCCTCCACTTT.

This clonotype was found a few times. The genes are TRBV5-1 and TRBJ2-7, with TRBD1 matching 8 bases. Trimming took 0 bases from V and 0 from J; bases not matched to a gene: 5. This CDR3 region has 16 residues. CDR1 is SGHRS and CDR2 is YFSETQ in the germline V gene. Here the CDR3 DNA reads TGCGCCAGCAGCTTGGACGGACAGGGCAACTCCTACGAGCAGTACTTC. As protein: CASSLDGQGNSYEQYF. Full variable domain (missing parts from reference TRBV5-1 and TRBJ2-7): KAGVTQTPRYLIKTRGQQVTLSCSPISGHRSVSWYQQTPGQGLQFLFEYFSETQRNKGNFPGRFSGRQFSNSRSEMNVSTLELGDSALYLCASSLDGQGNSYEQYFGPGTRLTVT.